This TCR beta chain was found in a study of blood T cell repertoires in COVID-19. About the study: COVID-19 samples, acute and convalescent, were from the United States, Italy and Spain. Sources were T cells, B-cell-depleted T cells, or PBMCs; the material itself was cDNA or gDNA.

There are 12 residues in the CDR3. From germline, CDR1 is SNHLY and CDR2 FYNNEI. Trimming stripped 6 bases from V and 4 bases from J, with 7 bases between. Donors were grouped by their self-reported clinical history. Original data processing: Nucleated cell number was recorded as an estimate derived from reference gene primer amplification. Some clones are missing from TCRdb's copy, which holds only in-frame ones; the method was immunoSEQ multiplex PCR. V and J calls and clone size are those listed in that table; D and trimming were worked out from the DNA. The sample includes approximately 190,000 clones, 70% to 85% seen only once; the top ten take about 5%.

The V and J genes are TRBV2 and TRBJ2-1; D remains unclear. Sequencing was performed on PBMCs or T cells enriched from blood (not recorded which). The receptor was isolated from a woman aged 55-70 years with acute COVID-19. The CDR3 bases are TGTGCCAGCAGACCTATTTACAATGAGCAGTTCTTC. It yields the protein CASRPIYNEQFF.